This is a list of T cell receptor beta chains from one sample in a study of cytomegalovirus exposure and HLA in healthy donors. Measured with immunoSEQ multiplex PCR; TCRdb has only the in-frame clones, and not every one. The data hold about 160,000 clones, with 80% to 90% observed a single time. Sequenced sample: PBMCs. Every receptor here comes from a man aged 18 to 30 in good health and CMV-seropositive. CDR3s include the opening cysteine and the closing phenylalanine or tryptophan. Fields, in order: CDR3 length, J gene, D gene, V gene, clone size, CDR3 protein, CDR3 DNA. D genes are given only for firm matches. Where a row states a size, it is once, few, many or the class of an expanded clone; other rows omit it.

CDR3 length: 13
J gene: TRBJ1-6
D gene: TRBD1
V gene: TRBV7-2
clone size: -
CDR3 protein: CASSWGQQSPLHF
CDR3 DNA: TGTGCCAGCAGCTGGGGACAGCAGTCACCCCTCCACTTT

CDR3 length: 15
J gene: TRBJ1-2
D gene: -
V gene: TRBV25-1
clone size: once
CDR3 protein: CASRPTSTASYGYTF
CDR3 DNA: TGTGCCAGCAGACCCACATCGACAGCATCCTATGGCTACACCTTC

CDR3 length: 16
J gene: TRBJ2-1
D gene: TRBD2
V gene: TRBV7-3
clone size: -
CDR3 protein: CASSLTSSGGGHEQFF
CDR3 DNA: TGTGCCAGCAGCTTAACAAGCAGCGGGGGGGGGCATGAGCAGTTCTTC

CDR3 length: 14
J gene: TRBJ1-1
D gene: -
V gene: TRBV30
clone size: -
CDR3 protein: CAWTFFTRNTEAFF
CDR3 DNA: TGTGCCTGGACCTTTTTTACCAGGAACACTGAAGCTTTCTTT

CDR3 length: 15
J gene: TRBJ2-2
D gene: TRBD2
V gene: TRBV7-3
clone size: few
CDR3 protein: CASSPRGENTGELFF
CDR3 DNA: TGTGCCAGCAGCCCACGGGGGGAGAACACCGGGGAGCTGTTTTTT

CDR3 length: 14
J gene: TRBJ1-2
D gene: TRBD1
V gene: TRBV18
clone size: -
CDR3 protein: CASLPAQGDYGYTF
CDR3 DNA: TGTGCCAGCTTACCCGCACAGGGGGACTATGGCTACACCTTC

CDR3 length: 15
J gene: TRBJ2-1
D gene: TRBD2
V gene: TRBV5-1
clone size: -
CDR3 protein: CASSPGLVSANEQFF
CDR3 DNA: TGCGCCAGCAGCCCGGGACTAGTCTCCGCCAATGAGCAGTTCTTC

CDR3 length: 14
J gene: TRBJ2-7
D gene: -
V gene: TRBV27
clone size: -
CDR3 protein: CASSPQGSRYEQYF
CDR3 DNA: TGTGCCAGCAGTCCCCAAGGGAGCCGCTACGAGCAGTACTTC

CDR3 length: 12
J gene: TRBJ2-1
D gene: -
V gene: TRBV7-2
clone size: few
CDR3 protein: CASSDPRYEQFF
CDR3 DNA: TGTGCCAGCAGCGACCCGAGGTATGAGCAGTTCTTC

CDR3 length: 14
J gene: TRBJ1-1
D gene: -
V gene: TRBV6-6
clone size: -
CDR3 protein: CASSYRLVDTEAFF
CDR3 DNA: TGTGCCAGCAGTTACAGGCTAGTGGACACTGAAGCTTTCTTT

CDR3 length: 15
J gene: TRBJ2-7
D gene: -
V gene: TRBV27
clone size: -
CDR3 protein: CASSLSYRDIHEQYF
CDR3 DNA: TGTGCCAGCAGTTTATCGTACCGGGACATCCACGAGCAGTACTTC

CDR3 length: 15
J gene: TRBJ1-5
D gene: -
V gene: TRBV19
clone size: -
CDR3 protein: CASSIPQISNQPQHF
CDR3 DNA: TGTGCCAGTAGTATCCCGCAGATTAGCAATCAGCCCCAGCATTTT

CDR3 length: 14
J gene: TRBJ1-3
D gene: -
V gene: TRBV6-1
clone size: -
CDR3 protein: CASRGGSSGNTIYF
CDR3 DNA: TGTGCCAGCAGGGGGGGGAGCTCTGGAAACACCATATATTTT

CDR3 length: 17
J gene: TRBJ2-5
D gene: -
V gene: TRBV21-1
clone size: -
CDR3 protein: CASSKGVGGGARETQYF
CDR3 DNA: -

CDR3 length: 15
J gene: TRBJ2-2
D gene: -
V gene: TRBV5-1
clone size: -
CDR3 protein: CASSPGRRNTGELFF
CDR3 DNA: TGCGCCAGCAGCCCAGGGCGGAGGAACACCGGGGAGCTGTTTTTT

CDR3 length: 15
J gene: TRBJ1-1
D gene: -
V gene: TRBV6-6
clone size: -
CDR3 protein: CASSSTAFMNTEAFF
CDR3 DNA: TGTGCCAGCAGTTCAACAGCCTTCATGAACACTGAAGCTTTCTTT

CDR3 length: 13
J gene: TRBJ1-6
D gene: -
V gene: TRBV10-2
clone size: -
CDR3 protein: CASSEPGSHSIHF
CDR3 DNA: TGCGCCAGCAGTGAGCCTGGTAGTCATAGTATCCACTTT

CDR3 length: 14
J gene: TRBJ2-5
D gene: TRBD2
V gene: TRBV2
clone size: -
CDR3 protein: CASRVAGGLWTQYF
CDR3 DNA: TGTGCCAGCAGGGTAGCGGGGGGGCTTTGGACCCAGTACTTC

CDR3 length: 15
J gene: TRBJ2-3
D gene: TRBD2
V gene: TRBV6-5
clone size: -
CDR3 protein: CASSLLAGAQDTQYF
CDR3 DNA: TGTGCCAGCAGCTTACTAGCGGGGGCGCAAGATACGCAGTATTTT

CDR3 length: 15
J gene: TRBJ2-3
D gene: TRBD2
V gene: TRBV7-9
clone size: -
CDR3 protein: CASSPAGPSTDTQYF
CDR3 DNA: TGTGCCAGCAGCCCAGCGGGGCCTAGCACAGATACGCAGTATTTT

CDR3 length: 18
J gene: TRBJ1-6
D gene: -
V gene: TRBV4-3
clone size: few
CDR3 protein: CASSQDVVRGMHNSPLHF
CDR3 DNA: TGCGCCAGCAGCCAAGATGTGGTCAGGGGAATGCATAATTCACCCCTCCACTTT

CDR3 length: 16
J gene: TRBJ1-5
D gene: -
V gene: TRBV14
clone size: -
CDR3 protein: CASSQDTGNSNQPQHF
CDR3 DNA: TGTGCCAGCAGCCAAGATACCGGGAATAGCAATCAGCCCCAGCATTTT

CDR3 length: 11
J gene: TRBJ2-1
D gene: -
V gene: TRBV9
clone size: -
CDR3 protein: CASSGSEGQFF
CDR3 DNA: TGTGCCAGCAGCGGCTCTGAGGGACAGTTCTTC

CDR3 length: 15
J gene: TRBJ1-6
D gene: TRBD1
V gene: TRBV7-3
clone size: -
CDR3 protein: CASSLTGDRGSPLHF
CDR3 DNA: TGTGCCAGCAGCTTAACGGGGGACAGGGGATCACCCCTCCACTTT

CDR3 length: 15
J gene: TRBJ2-5
D gene: -
V gene: TRBV4-3
clone size: once
CDR3 protein: CASSHRTGIKETQYF
CDR3 DNA: TGCGCCAGCAGCCATCGAACAGGGATTAAAGAGACCCAGTACTTC

CDR3 length: 16
J gene: TRBJ2-5
D gene: TRBD2
V gene: TRBV2
clone size: -
CDR3 protein: CASSHTSGAAQETQYF
CDR3 DNA: TGTGCCAGCAGTCACACTAGCGGGGCCGCCCAAGAGACCCAGTACTTC

CDR3 length: 15
J gene: TRBJ2-1
D gene: TRBD2
V gene: TRBV9
clone size: -
CDR3 protein: CASSVATGGWDEQFF
CDR3 DNA: TGTGCCAGCAGCGTAGCTACGGGAGGTTGGGATGAGCAGTTCTTC

CDR3 length: 16
J gene: TRBJ1-6
D gene: -
V gene: TRBV5-5
clone size: -
CDR3 protein: CASSPGGAGYNSPLHF
CDR3 DNA: TGTGCCAGCAGCCCTGGAGGGGCGGGCTATAATTCACCCCTCCACTTT

CDR3 length: 14
J gene: TRBJ2-2
D gene: -
V gene: TRBV19
clone size: -
CDR3 protein: CASSIDGESGELFF
CDR3 DNA: TGTGCCAGTAGTATAGATGGGGAGTCCGGGGAGCTGTTTTTT

CDR3 length: 16
J gene: TRBJ2-7
D gene: TRBD1
V gene: TRBV5-1
clone size: -
CDR3 protein: CASRSTGTGRTYEQYF
CDR3 DNA: TGCGCCAGCAGATCTACCGGGACAGGGAGGACCTACGAGCAGTACTTC

CDR3 length: 16
J gene: TRBJ2-5
D gene: TRBD2
V gene: TRBV7-2
clone size: -
CDR3 protein: CASSAGMGGGQETQYF
CDR3 DNA: TGTGCCAGCAGCGCCGGTATGGGCGGGGGCCAAGAGACCCAGTACTTC

CDR3 length: 18
J gene: TRBJ2-7
D gene: TRBD2
V gene: TRBV7-8
clone size: -
CDR3 protein: CASSLATGSQRGGYEQYF
CDR3 DNA: TGTGCCAGCAGCTTAGCCACGGGCTCGCAGCGGGGGGGCTACGAGCAGTACTTC

CDR3 length: 14
J gene: TRBJ2-3
D gene: TRBD2
V gene: TRBV2
clone size: once
CDR3 protein: CASGGTSGEDTQYF
CDR3 DNA: TGTGCCAGCGGGGGGACTAGCGGGGAAGATACGCAGTATTTT

CDR3 length: 15
J gene: TRBJ2-7
D gene: TRBD2
V gene: TRBV6-5
clone size: -
CDR3 protein: CASRTSGGSSYEQYF
CDR3 DNA: TGTGCCAGCAGGACAAGCGGGGGGAGCTCCTACGAGCAGTACTTC

CDR3 length: 14
J gene: TRBJ1-5
D gene: -
V gene: TRBV18
clone size: -
CDR3 protein: CASSPGQESQPQHF
CDR3 DNA: TGTGCCAGCTCACCAGGGCAGGAAAGTCAGCCCCAGCATTTT